Reported below is one TCR beta chain. This clonotype turned up a few times. The antigen it binds to is not known. The input lacks base qualities; no much larger clone sits a single base away. Library creation used 5' RACE. TCRdb records NextSeq 500 as the sequencer. In the TCR library protocol, unique molecular identifiers were attached to individual cDNA molecules to correct for PCR bias and sequencing error. Sequencing covered both TCR alpha and beta chains, and within each sample the abundances of alpha and beta sequences were tightly co-correlated. The source study handled its data this way. Decombinator V4 was used to perform V gene, J gene and CDR3 annotation of TCR sequences. TCRs were defined as expanded if a significant change between any two time points was detected under a Poisson model with p below 0.0001. TCR abundances were normalised to the total number of TCRs sequenced per sample and were expressed as counts per million. MAIT TCRs were defined by TRAV1-2 paired with TRAJ12, TRAJ20 or TRAJ33, and iNKT TCRs by TRAV10 paired with TRAJ18. VDJdb, accessed 1 November 2021, was searched for CMV, EBV and SARS-CoV-2 annotated TCRs, excluding TCRs annotated for multiple antigens. Starting from the raw public reads, TCRdb applied fastp trimming at Q25, assembled clones with MiXCR and retained in-frame beta chains. Records with the same CDR3 protein are collapsed into one entry carrying the most frequent genes and DNA. None of the V and J calls come from the authors' own analysis; TCRdb made them. The sample data list around 84,000 distinct CDR3 sequences, and 8% to 13% of these were observed just once. The ten largest clones add up to over 7% of the sample.

The data derive from a study of early T cells in non-severe SARS-CoV-2 infection (dated by TCRdb to about 2021). As for the study more broadly: Bulk RNA from unsorted whole blood was used for TCR sequencing, so alpha and beta chains could not be paired. What the research found in general, with its limitations: VDJdb matching was skewed toward anti-spike CD8 responses, so virus-specific expansions were likely underestimated and private and CD4 specificities were missed.

This was a case-control study nested in a cohort of healthcare workers in London, UK, who had nasopharyngeal swab PCR tests and blood samples taken every week. Between 23 and 31 March 2020, the week of the UK lockdown, healthcare workers were enrolled and then followed up weekly for as long as 16 weeks. CDR1 MNHEY and CDR2 SMNVEV were looked up in the germline V gene (reference sequence). V is cut by 2 bases and J by 3 bases, and the space between the germline ends is 14 bases. The CDR3 spans 15 residues, from the cysteine through the phenylalanine. Only the CDR3 DNA is retained, 45 bases long and in frame from the first base.

This TCR was sampled from an adult who was a healthcare worker with PCR-confirmed SARS-CoV-2 infection or an uninfected control (not recorded which). The V and J segments used are TRBV27 and TRBJ2-7; the D gene cannot be resolved reliably. The starting material was whole blood, obtained at baseline. The CDR3 loop reads CASSLGVQGYYEQYF. The sequenced DNA: TGTGCCAGCAGTTTAGGGGTCCAAGGGTACTACGAGCAGTACTTC.